This T cell receptor beta chain was observed in a study of human T cells and chemical hapten exposure (dated by TCRdb to the early 2020s). Describing the broader study: For sensitization, 2% DPC in acetone was applied to a 2 cm by 2 cm area of upper inner arm skin. Patients additionally received weekly therapeutic DPC doses to the scalp throughout the approximately 25-week study period. Patch testing was performed on the upper back with Finn chambers containing 0.01% DPC, and the patch tests were scored after 6 days according to International Contact Dermatitis Research Group standards. The patient cohort, mostly female, included alopecia areata with under or over 50% scalp involvement, alopecia totalis and alopecia universalis. Libraries were pooled for sequencing, and variation in per-sample TCR yields was attributed mainly to small differences in library volumes within the pool. This study followed changes in the peripheral blood TCR repertoire in vivo during primary and secondary sensitization of alopecia patients to the hapten diphenylcyclopropenone (DPC). Blood samples were taken from patients before sensitization (week 0) and then at 2, 6 and about 24 weeks after DPC sensitization. Blood for TCR sequencing was provided by twenty-nine alopecia patients at one to four time points (pre-sensitization, 2, 6 and 24 weeks).

This clonotype was detected a few times. Its antigen remains unidentified. No much larger clone exists at a distance of one base, and base qualities are not known. This sample's time point label indicates: pre-sensitization, week 0. The sample's treatment or condition, from its label and the paper: therapeutic diphenylcyclopropenone sensitization with weekly scalp DPC. Blood at each patch-test visit was drawn before the patch test was applied. Patients were eligible if aged 18 to 70, diagnosed with alopecia and judged suitable for DPC therapy, and pregnant patients were excluded. Unfractionated whole blood was collected in Tempus Blood RNA tubes, and total RNA was extracted from that blood. Summary of the overall study and its limitations: DPC sensitization did not change how many TCRs were above 1 in 1000 frequency, and no evidence was found of alterations in global repertoire structure. The number of PT1 expanded TCRs positively correlated with patch test score, significant at thresholds 8, 16 and 32 but not 4. Expanded TCRs formed significantly more large CDR3 similarity clusters than pre-sensitization or healthy control sets, consistent with antigen-driven responses. Alopecia, a presumed autoimmune disease, was present in all patients, so the immune response of the patients might differ from that of healthy individuals. After repeated subsampling, the strength of the expansion versus patch-test correlation and the threshold at which it became significant changed.

Libraries were built with RACE. For sequencing, a NextSeq 500 was employed. During library preparation, unique molecular identifiers were attached to individual cDNA molecules so that TCRs could be counted in a quantitative, reproducible way. For every blood RNA sample, sequencing covered both the TCR alpha and TCR beta chains. The paper's processing steps were these. The median number of TCRs per sample was some 100,000, ranging from 23,224 to 690,600. The Decombinator software suite was used to annotate the V, J and CDR3 of the TCR reads. Every sample was subsampled to the same number of TCRs (28,000) for the PS versus PT1 abundance plots. Expanded TCRs were defined as absent before sensitization and observed at least eight times at the 2-week time point. Using fastp trimming at Q25 and MiXCR clonotype assembly, TCRdb reanalyzed the public sequencing data and kept in-frame beta chains. When rows share a CDR3 protein, they turn into one entry using the most common DNA and genes. The authors' filters were not applied to this entry. For this sample there are 300,000 to 400,000 distinct CDR3 sequences; more than 4.5% appear just once. The leading ten clones occupy 2.6% of the sample.

V sheds 4 bases and J sheds 4 bases, leaving 14 bases between their ends. As encoded in the germline V gene, CDR1 is SGHRS while CDR2 is YFSETQ. Spanning cysteine to phenylalanine, the CDR3 consists of 14 amino acids. Only the CDR3 DNA is retained, 42 bases long and in frame from the first base. This receptor was taken from a woman aged 45-65 years with alopecia areata. Some clones in this sample may be carry-over from other donors' samples. The source material was whole blood, sampled in connection with sensitization to the hapten diphenylcyclopropenone (DPC). The sequence is built from TRBV5-1 and TRBJ1-2, with the identity of the D gene unclear. The CDR3 is CASSRDLSGYGYTF. Here is the DNA: TGCGCCAGCAGCCGAGACTTGAGCGGCTATGGCTACACCTTC.